What follows describes a single T cell receptor beta chain. The clone's antigen remains unknown. Qualities for individual bases were not recorded, and no much larger clone is one base off. This record comes from a study of T cells and Merkel cell carcinoma outcomes (dated by TCRdb to 2020 to 2022). Looking at the study overall: The study examined the tumor T-cell repertoire together with T-cell density as predictors of clinical outcome in patients with Merkel cell carcinoma. Findings and caveats that apply to the study as a whole: Clinical outcomes in Merkel cell carcinoma patients were reported to be predicted by T-cell repertoire features combined with T-cell density.

Samples came from patients with Merkel cell carcinoma. V loses 3 bases of germline sequence and J loses 8 bases, and the interval between the two ends is 10 bases. From its cysteine to its phenylalanine, the CDR3 spans 12 amino acids. CDR3 DNA is the only sequence kept; it has 36 bases, read in frame from the first base. CDR1 and CDR2, per the germline V gene (reference sequence), are MNHEY and SMNVEV. Libraries were prepared through the immunoSEQ multiplex PCR assay. TCRdb took over this immuneACCESS table, retaining in-frame rearrangements with V and J assigned. Such tables are incomplete; in checked studies, under half of the missing clones stem from an unresolved V gene, and the remainder is unexplained. The sample records thousands of clones, about 92% of which are singletons. The ten biggest clones cover about 2.5% of the sample.

The sequenced material came from tumor tissue from Merkel cell carcinoma. This sequence originates from a human donor with Merkel cell carcinoma. The chain employs TRBV27 and TRBJ1-2; no confident D gene assignment can be made. The DNA is as follows: TGTGCCAGCAGTTTTAGGGATGGGGGCTACACCTTC. Its protein reads: CASSFRDGGYTF.